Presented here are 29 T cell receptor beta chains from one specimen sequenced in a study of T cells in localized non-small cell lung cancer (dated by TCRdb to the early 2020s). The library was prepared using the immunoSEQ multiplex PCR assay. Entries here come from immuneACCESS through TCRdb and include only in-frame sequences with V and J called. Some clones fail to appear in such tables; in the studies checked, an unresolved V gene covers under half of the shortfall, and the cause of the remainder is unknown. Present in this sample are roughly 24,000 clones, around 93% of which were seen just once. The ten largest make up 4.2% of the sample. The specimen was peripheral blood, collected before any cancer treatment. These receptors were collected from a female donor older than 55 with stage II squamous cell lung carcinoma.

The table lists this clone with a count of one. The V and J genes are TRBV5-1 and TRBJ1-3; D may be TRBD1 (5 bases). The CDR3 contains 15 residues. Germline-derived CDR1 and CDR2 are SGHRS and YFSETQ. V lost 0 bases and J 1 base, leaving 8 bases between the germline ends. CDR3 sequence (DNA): TGCGCCAGCAGCTTGGACAGGTCTTCTGGAAACACCATATATTTT. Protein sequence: CASSLDRSSGNTIYF. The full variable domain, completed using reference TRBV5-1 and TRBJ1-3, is KAGVTQTPRYLIKTRGQQVTLSCSPISGHRSVSWYQQTPGQGLQFLFEYFSETQRNKGNFPGRFSGRQFSNSRSEMNVSTLELGDSALYLCASSLDRSSGNTIYFGEGSWLTVV.

Here the CDR3 DNA reads TGTGCCAGCAGCTTAGAGGGGACAGGGGCGGTCTATGGCTACACCTTC. It is translated as CASSLEGTGAVYGYTF. This chain joins TRBV7-8 and TRBJ1-2, with 10 bases that match TRBD1. V shed 1 base and J 4 bases; nucleotides not matched to a gene: 6. Germline CDR1 and CDR2: SGHVS and FQNEAQ. The CDR3 is made up of 16 amino acids.

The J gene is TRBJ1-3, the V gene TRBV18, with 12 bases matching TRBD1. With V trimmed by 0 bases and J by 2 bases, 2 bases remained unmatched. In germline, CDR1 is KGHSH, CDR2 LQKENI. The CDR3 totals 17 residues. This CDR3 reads CASSPPGTGGAGNTIYF. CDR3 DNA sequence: TGTGCCAGCTCACCACCGGGGACAGGGGGCGCTGGAAACACCATATATTTT.

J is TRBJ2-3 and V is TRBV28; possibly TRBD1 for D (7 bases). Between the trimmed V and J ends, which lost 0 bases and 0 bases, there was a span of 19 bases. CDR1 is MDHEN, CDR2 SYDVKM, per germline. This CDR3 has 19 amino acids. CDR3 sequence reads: CASSLWEGTGVNSTDTQYF. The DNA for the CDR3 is TGTGCCAGCAGTTTATGGGAGGGTACAGGGGTCAATAGCACAGATACGCAGTATTTT.

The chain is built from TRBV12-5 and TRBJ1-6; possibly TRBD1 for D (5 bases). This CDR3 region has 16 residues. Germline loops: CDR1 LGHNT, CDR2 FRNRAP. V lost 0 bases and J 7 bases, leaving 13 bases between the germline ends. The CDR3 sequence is CASGLVVRGMNSPLHF. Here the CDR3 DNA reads TGTGCTAGTGGTTTGGTAGTTAGGGGTATGAATTCACCCCTCCACTTT. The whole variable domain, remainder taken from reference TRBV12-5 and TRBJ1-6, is DARVTQTPRHKVTEMGQEVTMRCQPILGHNTVFWYRQTMMQGLELLAYFRNRAPLDDSGMPKDRFSAEMPDATLATLKIQPSEPRDSAVYFCASGLVVRGMNSPLHFGNGTRLTVT.

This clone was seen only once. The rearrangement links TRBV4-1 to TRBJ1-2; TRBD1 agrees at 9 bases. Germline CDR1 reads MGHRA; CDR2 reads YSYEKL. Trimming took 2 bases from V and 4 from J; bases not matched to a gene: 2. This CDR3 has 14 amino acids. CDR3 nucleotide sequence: TGCGCCAGCAGCCAACAGACAGGGGGCTATGGCTACACCTTC. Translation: CASSQQTGGYGYTF.

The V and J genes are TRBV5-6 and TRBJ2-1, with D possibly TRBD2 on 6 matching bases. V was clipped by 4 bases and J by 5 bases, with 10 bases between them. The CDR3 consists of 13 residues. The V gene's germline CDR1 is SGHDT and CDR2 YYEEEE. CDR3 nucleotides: TGTGCCAGCAGCCCGGGACTCGACAATGAGCAGTTCTTC. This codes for CASSPGLDNEQFF. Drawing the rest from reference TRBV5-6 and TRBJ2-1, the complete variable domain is DAGVTQSPTHLIKTRGQQVTLRCSPKSGHDTVSWYQQALGQGPQFIFQYYEEEERQRGNFPDRFSGHQFPNYSSELNVNALLLGDSALYLCASSPGLDNEQFFGPGTRLTVL.

The CDR3 DNA is TGTGCCATCAGTGGGGCTTCGGGGGCCGGTCAGCCCCAGCATTTT. Protein product: CAISGASGAGQPQHF. The chain is built from TRBV10-3 and TRBJ1-5; the D gene is possibly TRBD1 (6 bases). The CDR3 runs to 15 residues. V lost 4 bases, J lost 6 bases, and 16 bases lay in between. From germline, CDR1 is ENHRY and CDR2 SYGVKD.

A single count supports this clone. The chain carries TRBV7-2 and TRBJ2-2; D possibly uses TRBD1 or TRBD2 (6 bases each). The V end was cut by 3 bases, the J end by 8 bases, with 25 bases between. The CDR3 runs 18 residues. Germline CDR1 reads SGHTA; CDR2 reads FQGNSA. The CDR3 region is CASSFDPLGGRPEGELFF. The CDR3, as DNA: TGTGCCAGCAGCTTCGATCCGCTAGGGGGGCGCCCCGAAGGGGAGCTGTTTTTT.

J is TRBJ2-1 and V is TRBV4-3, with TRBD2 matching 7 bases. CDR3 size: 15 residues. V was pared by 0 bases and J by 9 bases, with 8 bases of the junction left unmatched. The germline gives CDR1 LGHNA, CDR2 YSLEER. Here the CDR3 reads CASSQEVRLAGEQFF. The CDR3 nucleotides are TGCGCCAGCAGCCAAGAAGTCCGACTAGCAGGTGAGCAGTTCTTC.

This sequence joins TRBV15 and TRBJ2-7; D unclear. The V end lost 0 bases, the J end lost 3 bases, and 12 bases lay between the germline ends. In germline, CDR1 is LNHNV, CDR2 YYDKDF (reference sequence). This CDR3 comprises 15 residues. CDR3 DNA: TGTGCCACCAGCAGAGACGCGAGTGGAAGCTACGAGCAGTACTTC. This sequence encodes CATSRDASGSYEQYF.

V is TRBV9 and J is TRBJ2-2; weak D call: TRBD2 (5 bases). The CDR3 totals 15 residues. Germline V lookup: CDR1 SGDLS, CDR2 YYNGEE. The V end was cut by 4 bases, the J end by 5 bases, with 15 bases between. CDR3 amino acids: CASSFSQGRTGELFF. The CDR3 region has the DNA TGTGCCAGCAGCTTCTCGCAAGGGAGAACCGGGGAGCTGTTTTTT.

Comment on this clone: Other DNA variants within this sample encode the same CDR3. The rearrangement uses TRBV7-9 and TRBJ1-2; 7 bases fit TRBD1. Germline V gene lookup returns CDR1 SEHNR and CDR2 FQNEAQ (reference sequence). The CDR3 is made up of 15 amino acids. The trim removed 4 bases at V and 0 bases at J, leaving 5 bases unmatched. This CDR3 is CASSSHDRANYGYTF. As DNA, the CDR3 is TGTGCCAGCAGCTCTCACGACAGGGCTAACTATGGCTACACCTTC.

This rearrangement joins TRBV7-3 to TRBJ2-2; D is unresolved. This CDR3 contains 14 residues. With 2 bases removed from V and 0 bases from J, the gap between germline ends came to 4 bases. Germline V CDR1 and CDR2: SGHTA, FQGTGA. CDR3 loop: CASSLGANTGELFF. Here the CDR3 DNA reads TGTGCCAGCAGCTTAGGAGCGAACACCGGGGAGCTGTTTTTT.

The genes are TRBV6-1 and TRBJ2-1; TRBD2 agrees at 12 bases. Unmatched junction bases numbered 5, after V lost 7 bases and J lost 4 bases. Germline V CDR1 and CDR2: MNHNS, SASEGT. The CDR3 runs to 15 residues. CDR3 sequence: CASTFGTSGYNEQFF. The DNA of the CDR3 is TGTGCCAGCACCTTCGGGACTAGCGGGTACAATGAGCAGTTCTTC.

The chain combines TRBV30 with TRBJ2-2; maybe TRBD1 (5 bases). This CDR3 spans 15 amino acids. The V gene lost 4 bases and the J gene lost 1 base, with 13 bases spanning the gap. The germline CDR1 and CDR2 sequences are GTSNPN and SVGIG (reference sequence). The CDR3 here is CAWKGFWQNTGELFF. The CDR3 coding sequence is TGTGCCTGGAAGGGGTTTTGGCAGAACACCGGGGAGCTGTTTTTT.

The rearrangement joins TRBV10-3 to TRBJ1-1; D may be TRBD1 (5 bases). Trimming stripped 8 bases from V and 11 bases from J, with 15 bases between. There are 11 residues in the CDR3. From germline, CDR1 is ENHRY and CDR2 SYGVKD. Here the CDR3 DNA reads TGTGCCATCGGGGCATACGAAGGGGCTTTCTTT. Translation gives CAIGAYEGAFF.

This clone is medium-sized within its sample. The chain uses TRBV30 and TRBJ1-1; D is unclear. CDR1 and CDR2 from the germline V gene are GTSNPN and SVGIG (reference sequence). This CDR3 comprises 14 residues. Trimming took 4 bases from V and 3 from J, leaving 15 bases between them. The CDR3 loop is CAWNRGGGDTEAFF. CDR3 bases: TGTGCCTGGAATCGAGGTGGTGGGGACACTGAAGCTTTCTTT.

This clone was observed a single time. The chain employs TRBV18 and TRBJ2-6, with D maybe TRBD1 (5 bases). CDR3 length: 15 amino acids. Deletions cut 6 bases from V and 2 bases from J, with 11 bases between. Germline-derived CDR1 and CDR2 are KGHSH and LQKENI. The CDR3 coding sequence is TGTGCCAGCTCGGAGACAGCCGCTGGGGCCAACGTCCTGACTTTC. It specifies CASSETAAGANVLTF.

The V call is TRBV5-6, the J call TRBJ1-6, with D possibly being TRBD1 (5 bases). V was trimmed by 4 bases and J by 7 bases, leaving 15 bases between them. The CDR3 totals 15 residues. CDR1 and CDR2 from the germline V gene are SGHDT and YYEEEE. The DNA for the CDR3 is TGTGCCAGCAGCCCGGGCCCCAGGGCGAATTCACCCCTCCACTTT. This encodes CASSPGPRANSPLHF. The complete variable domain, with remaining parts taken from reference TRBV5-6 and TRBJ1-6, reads DAGVTQSPTHLIKTRGQQVTLRCSPKSGHDTVSWYQQALGQGPQFIFQYYEEEERQRGNFPDRFSGHQFPNYSSELNVNALLLGDSALYLCASSPGPRANSPLHFGNGTRLTVT.

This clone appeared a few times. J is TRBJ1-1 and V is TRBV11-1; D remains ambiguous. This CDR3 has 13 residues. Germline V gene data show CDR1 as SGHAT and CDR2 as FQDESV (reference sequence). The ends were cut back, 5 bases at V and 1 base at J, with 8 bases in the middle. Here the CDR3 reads CASSRETNTEAFF. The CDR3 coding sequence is TGTGCCAGCAGCCGAGAGACGAACACTGAAGCTTTCTTT. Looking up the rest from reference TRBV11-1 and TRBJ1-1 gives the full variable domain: EAEVAQSPRYKITEKSQAVAFWCDPISGHATLYWYRQILGQGPELLVQFQDESVVDDSQLPKDRFSAERLKGVDSTLKIQPAELGDSAMYLCASSRETNTEAFFGQGTRLTVV.

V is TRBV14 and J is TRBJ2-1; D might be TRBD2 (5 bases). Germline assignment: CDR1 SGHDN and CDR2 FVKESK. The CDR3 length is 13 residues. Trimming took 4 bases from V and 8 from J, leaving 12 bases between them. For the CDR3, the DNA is TGTGCCAGCAGCCCCTATGTGGGAGATGAGCAGTTCTTC. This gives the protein CASSPYVGDEQFF.

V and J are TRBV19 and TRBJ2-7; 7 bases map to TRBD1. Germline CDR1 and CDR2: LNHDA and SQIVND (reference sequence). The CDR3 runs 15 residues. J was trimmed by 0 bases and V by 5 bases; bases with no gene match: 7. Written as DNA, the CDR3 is TGTGCCAGTAGTCCCGACAGGGCTGGCTCCTACGAGCAGTACTTC. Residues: CASSPDRAGSYEQYF.

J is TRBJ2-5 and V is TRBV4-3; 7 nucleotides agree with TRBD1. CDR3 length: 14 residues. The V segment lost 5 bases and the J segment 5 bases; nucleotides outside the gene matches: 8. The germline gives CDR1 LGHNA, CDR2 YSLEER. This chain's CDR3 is CASSTGQGGETQYF. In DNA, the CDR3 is TGCGCCAGCAGCACCGGGCAAGGGGGCGAGACCCAGTACTTC.

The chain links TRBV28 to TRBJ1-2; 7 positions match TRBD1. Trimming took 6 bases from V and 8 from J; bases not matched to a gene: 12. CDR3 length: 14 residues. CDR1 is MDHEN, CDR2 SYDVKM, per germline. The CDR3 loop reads CASSVGTEVGGYTF. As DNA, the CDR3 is TGTGCCAGCAGCGTTGGGACAGAGGTTGGCGGCTACACCTTC.

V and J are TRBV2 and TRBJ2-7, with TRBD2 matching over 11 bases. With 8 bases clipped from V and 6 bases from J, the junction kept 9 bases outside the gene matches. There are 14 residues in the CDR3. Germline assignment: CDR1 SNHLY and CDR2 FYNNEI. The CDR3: CASASSGRFGEQYF. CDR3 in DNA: TGTGCCAGCGCGTCTAGCGGGAGGTTTGGCGAGCAGTACTTC.

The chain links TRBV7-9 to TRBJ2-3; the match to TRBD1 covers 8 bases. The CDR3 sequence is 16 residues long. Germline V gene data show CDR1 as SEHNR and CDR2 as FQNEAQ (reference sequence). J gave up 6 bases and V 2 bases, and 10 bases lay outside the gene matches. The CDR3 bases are TGTGCCAGCAGCTTAAACGCCAAAGCAGGGGGCGATACGCAGTATTTT. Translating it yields CASSLNAKAGGDTQYF.

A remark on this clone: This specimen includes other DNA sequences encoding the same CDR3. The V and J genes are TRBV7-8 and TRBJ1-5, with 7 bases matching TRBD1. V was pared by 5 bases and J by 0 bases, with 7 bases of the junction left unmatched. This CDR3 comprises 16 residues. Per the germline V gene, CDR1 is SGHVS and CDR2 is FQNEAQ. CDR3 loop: CASSGRGGYSNQPQHF. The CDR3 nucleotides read TGTGCCAGCAGCGGCAGAGGGGGCTATAGCAATCAGCCCCAGCATTTT. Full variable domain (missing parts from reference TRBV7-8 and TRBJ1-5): GAGVSQSPRYKVAKRGQDVALRCDPISGHVSLFWYQQALGQGPEFLTYFQNEAQLDKSGLPSDRFFAERPEGSVSTLKIQRTQQEDSAVYLCASSGRGGYSNQPQHFGDGTRLSIL.

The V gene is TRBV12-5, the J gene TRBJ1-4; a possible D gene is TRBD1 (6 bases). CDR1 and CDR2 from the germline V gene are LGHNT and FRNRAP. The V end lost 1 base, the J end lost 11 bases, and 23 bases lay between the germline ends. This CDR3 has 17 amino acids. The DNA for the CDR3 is TGTGCTAGTGGTTTGGCCGGAAACACAGGGATGGGTCCGAAACTGTTTTTT. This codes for CASGLAGNTGMGPKLFF.